A selection of T cell receptor beta chains follows, all from one sample in a study of blood T cell repertoires in COVID-19. Assay: immunoSEQ multiplex PCR; the TCRdb copy retains only in-frame clones and omits some. The table records about half a million clones, 70% to 90% of them present only once. Sequenced sample: peripheral blood. The source of these receptors is a human donor in a cohort sampled during active COVID-19. The CDR3 runs from the conserved cysteine through the conserved F or W. D genes are given only for firm matches. The size entry is marked missing in some rows and otherwise reads once, few, many or a size class.

.	TRBD2	TRBV3-1/TRBV3-2	TRBJ2-1	TGTGCCAGCAGCCAAGAGCGTCCGGGACTAAGAAATGAGCAGTTCTTC	CASSQERPGLRNEQFF
.	TRBD1	TRBV15	TRBJ1-1	TGTGCCACCAGCAGGGACAGGGGGTCGGCTGAAGCTTTCTTT	CATSRDRGSAEAFF
few	.	TRBV3-1/TRBV3-2	TRBJ1-2	TGTGCCAGCAGCCAAGACCCAGACAGGAACTATGGCTACACCTTC	CASSQDPDRNYGYTF
.	TRBD2	TRBV5-1	TRBJ2-5	TGCGCCAGCAGCTTGGTTGCGGGAGGTTTCCAAGAGACCCAGTACTTC	CASSLVAGGFQETQYF
.	TRBD1	TRBV4-2	TRBJ1-4	TGTGCCAGCAGCACTCGGACAGGGAATAATGAAAAACTGTTTTTT	CASSTRTGNNEKLFF
.	.	TRBV19	TRBJ1-4	TGTGCCAGTAGTCAGTCACATCTTCAGGGAAGTGGTGAAAAACTGTTTTTT	CASSQSHLQGSGEKLFF
.	TRBD2	TRBV15	TRBJ2-2	TGTGCCACCAGCACGCGACTAGCGGGACCCGTAGGGCTGTTTTTT	CATSTRLAGPVGLFF
.	.	TRBV10-1	TRBJ2-7	TGCGCCAGGCCTCAGGGCCAATTTCGGTACGAGCAGTACTTC	CARPQGQFRYEQYF
.	TRBD2	TRBV19	TRBJ2-5	TGTGCCAGTAGTACACTTAGCGGGAGGGGCGAGGAGACCCAGTACTTC	CASSTLSGRGEETQYF
.	TRBD2	TRBV6-2/TRBV6-3	TRBJ2-3	TGTGCCAGCAGTTACAGGGCGGGAGGGCGAATCTCAGCGGCAGATACGCAGTATTTT	CASSYRAGGRISAADTQYF
.	.	TRBV19	TRBJ1-5	TGTGCCAGTAGTATGGGTTTCACTCTAGCAGCCCGACAGGTTAGCAATCAGCCCCAGCATTTT	CASSMGFTLAARQVSNQPQHF
many	TRBD1	TRBV15	TRBJ1-5	TGTGCCACCAGCATCGTGACAGGGGGCTCTCAGCCCCAGCATTTT	CATSIVTGGSQPQHF
.	.	TRBV30	TRBJ1-5	TGTGCCTGGAGTAGGACAGCCTATCAGCCCCAGCATTTT	CAWSRTAYQPQHF
.	.	TRBV6-1	TRBJ1-1	TGTGCCAGCAGTGAAGAAGTGGTCAGCACTGAAGCTTTCTTT	CASSEEVVSTEAFF
.	.	TRBV10-3	TRBJ1-3	TGTGCCATCAGTACCCCAAGTACAGGAAACACCATATATTTT	CAISTPSTGNTIYF
once	TRBD2	TRBV7-9	TRBJ2-1	TGTGCCAGCAAGAGCGGGGGGTCCTACAATGAGCAGTTCTTC	CASKSGGSYNEQFF
once	.	TRBV5-6	TRBJ2-7	TGTGCCAGCAGCTTTACCAGCTCCTACGAGCAGTACTTC	CASSFTSSYEQYF
.	TRBD2	TRBV29-1	TRBJ2-2	TGCAGCGTTGTTAGCGGGAGGGCCGACACCGGGGAGCTGTTTTTT	CSVVSGRADTGELFF
.	.	TRBV2	TRBJ2-7	TGTGCCAGTCGACAGCGATCCACAACTTACGAGCAGTACTTC	CASRQRSTTYEQYF
.	.	TRBV18	TRBJ2-3	TGTGCCAGCTCACCACCGAGAGGACTTTCCACAGATACGCAGTATTTT	CASSPPRGLSTDTQYF
.	.	TRBV2	TRBJ2-2	TGTGCCAGCAGTGGACTTGGCCTTCCCGGGGAGCTGTTTTTT	CASSGLGLPGELFF
.	.	TRBV19	TRBJ1-2	TGTGCCAGTAGTCCACAAGGAGAGGGCCACTATGGCTACACCTTC	CASSPQGEGHYGYTF
.	TRBD2	TRBV4-1	TRBJ2-5	TGCGCCAGCAGCCAATTAGCGGGAGGTGCAGAGACCCAGTACTTC	CASSQLAGGAETQYF
.	.	TRBV2	TRBJ2-2	TGTGCCAGCAGTGAAGTTGGACAATTCACCGGGGAGCTGTTTTTT	CASSEVGQFTGELFF
.	.	TRBV19	TRBJ2-7	TGTGCCAGTAGTATTGGCACGCAGGGTTACGAGCAGTACTTC	CASSIGTQGYEQYF
few	TRBD1	TRBV19	TRBJ1-1	TGTGCCAGTAGTACAACAGGGGACACTGAAGCTTTCTTT	CASSTTGDTEAFF
few	.	TRBV19	TRBJ1-1	TGTGCCAGTAGTATGGCCGTGGGAGGGCCCCATGAAGCTTTCTTT	CASSMAVGGPHEAFF
.	.	TRBV30	TRBJ1-2	TGTGCCTGGAGTGTACTAGGACAGCTTGGCTACACCTTC	CAWSVLGQLGYTF
.	.	TRBV12-3/TRBV12-4	TRBJ2-1	TGTGCCAGCAGTCCCAACAGGGAGCAGTTCTTC	CASSPNREQFF
.	.	TRBV18	TRBJ2-2	TGTGCCAGCTCACCACGGCGTGGGGGGATCGACACCGGGGAGCTGTTTTTT	CASSPRRGGIDTGELFF
.	.	TRBV2	TRBJ2-1	TGTGCCAGCAAGAGCGGGCCCTCCTACAATGAGCAGTTCTTC	CASKSGPSYNEQFF
.	TRBD1	TRBV5-1	TRBJ1-1	TGCGCCAGCAGCTTCCAGGACAGGGGTAACACTGAAGCTTTCTTT	CASSFQDRGNTEAFF
.	TRBD1	TRBV5-4	TRBJ1-1	TGTGCCAGCAGCTTGACAGGGGATACTGAAGCTTTCTTT	CASSLTGDTEAFF
few	TRBD1	TRBV6-5	TRBJ1-2	TGTGCCAGCAGTCGACAGGGGGGAATGTCTGGCTACACCTTC	CASSRQGGMSGYTF
.	.	TRBV19	TRBJ1-5	TGTGCCAGTAGTATAGTCCGCGGGGAGTATAGCAATCAGCCCCAGCATTTT	CASSIVRGEYSNQPQHF
.	.	TRBV30	TRBJ1-6	TGTGCCTGGAGTGTACTTCTTCCAAGAGATTCACCCCTCCACTTT	CAWSVLLPRDSPLHF
.	TRBD1	TRBV9	TRBJ2-5	TGTGCCAGCAGCGTAGACGGACGGACAGGCGAAGAGACCCAGTACTTC	CASSVDGRTGEETQYF
.	TRBD1	TRBV4-1	TRBJ1-2	TGCGCCAGCAGCGATCCACGACACCCCGGGACAGGGGGTAACTATGGCTACACCTTC	CASSDPRHPGTGGNYGYTF
few	TRBD1	TRBV28	TRBJ1-6	TGTGCCAGCAGTTTACAGGGGGCTCGTAATTCACCCCTCCACTTT	CASSLQGARNSPLHF
.	.	TRBV19	TRBJ2-1	TGTGCCAGTAGTATCCAGGGGCTTGGCGAGCAGTTCTTC	CASSIQGLGEQFF
once	TRBD2	TRBV2	TRBJ2-3	TGTGCCAGCAGTGAACTAGCGGGTTTCCAAGATACGCAGTATTTT	CASSELAGFQDTQYF
.	.	TRBV5-6	TRBJ1-6	TGTGCCAGCACCCCGACAGGCCTTCGGAATTCACCCCTCCACTTT	CASTPTGLRNSPLHF
.	.	TRBV6-5	TRBJ2-2	TGTGCCAGCAGTTACGTACGAGGTGGAAAAGCCGGGGAGCTGTTTTTT	CASSYVRGGKAGELFF
.	.	TRBV7-3	TRBJ1-1	TGTGCCAGCAGCCCCAACGGTGTCACTGAAGCTTTCTTT	CASSPNGVTEAFF
few	TRBD2	TRBV9	TRBJ2-5	TGTGCCAGCACCCAAGGACTAGCGGCAGAGGTTGAGACCCAGTACTTC	CASTQGLAAEVETQYF
.	TRBD1	TRBV30	TRBJ1-2	TGTGCCTGGGACAGGGGCAGTACTGGCTACACCTTC	CAWDRGSTGYTF
once	.	TRBV5-3	TRBJ1-5	TGTGCCAGAAGCTTAGCACAGGAGAATCAGCCCCAGCATTTT	CARSLAQENQPQHF
.	.	TRBV20-1	TRBJ1-1	TGCAGTGCTAGGAGGTTCACTGAAGCTTTCTTT	CSARRFTEAFF
.	.	TRBV7-9	TRBJ1-6	TGTGCCAGCAGCTTAGGCGGGGTCAATAATTCACCCCTCCACTTT	CASSLGGVNNSPLHF
few	TRBD2	TRBV7-8	TRBJ2-1	TGTGCCAGCAGCCGAGGACGAGCGGGAGGGCGAGTCAATGAGCAGTTCTTC	CASSRGRAGGRVNEQFF
.	.	TRBV27	TRBJ1-1	TGTGCCAGCAGTTCCCCAGGGTGGAACACTGAAGCTTTCTTT	CASSSPGWNTEAFF
once	TRBD2	TRBV4-1	TRBJ2-1	TGCGCCAGCAGCCAATCGACCCGACTAGCGGGAATATACAATGAGCAGTTCTTC	CASSQSTRLAGIYNEQFF
.	TRBD1	TRBV30	TRBJ2-1	TGTGCCTGGAGTGTACAGGGGGAACTCTCCTACAATGAGCAGTTCTTC	CAWSVQGELSYNEQFF
.	.	TRBV29-1	TRBJ2-6	TGCAGCGCCGGGTCTGGGGCCAACGTCCTGACTTTC	CSAGSGANVLTF